This T cell receptor (beta chain) was documented in a study of graft-versus-host responses after intestinal transplantation. V lost 5 bases and J lost 4; bases outside the gene matches: 8. Germline lookup yields CDR1 MNHNS and CDR2 SASEGT. The CDR3 contains 15 residues. Method: immunoSEQ multiplex PCR; TCRdb's copy keeps in-frame clones and lacks some. This sample has 11,000 to 15,000 clones; 30% to 35% occur once, and the top ten carry around 6%. This clone has only a few counts. The source of this sequence is a human patient who received an intestinal transplant. Here the sequenced sample was alloreactive CD4+ T cells from a mixed lymphocyte reaction culture, taken before intestinal transplant. The subset was: CFSE-low proliferating T cells sorted from approximately 6-day pre-transplant mixed lymphocyte reaction (GvH or HvG direction). The chain joins TRBV6-1 to TRBJ1-2; 9 positions agree with TRBD1. CDR3 loop: CASSFGQGPSYGYTF. The CDR3 nucleotides read TGTGCCAGCAGTTTCGGACAGGGGCCGAGCTATGGCTACACCTTC.